The sequence of this T cell receptor beta chain was determined in a study of CD8 T cells in Susac syndrome. Random hexamers were used to reverse transcribe the RNA input (0.5 to 1 ug). In TCRdb, the immunoSEQ multiplex PCR reads were re-called with MiXCR into one record per CDR3 protein. Altogether some 200,000 distinct CDR3 sequences are present, approximately 94% being singletons, with the ten largest covering 0.098%. The receptor was isolated from a human donor with Susac syndrome. Material for sequencing was CD4+ T cells from PBMCs.

The CDR3 DNA reads as TGCGCCAGCAGCTTGGGAGGCGACCGCTTTTTCAACACTGAAGCTTTCTTT. Its protein product is CASSLGGDRFFNTEAFF. The chain links TRBV5-1 to TRBJ1-1; D unclear. V dropped 0 bases and J dropped 2 bases, with 17 bases sitting between them. Germline V lookup: CDR1 SGHRS, CDR2 YFSETQ. The CDR3 sequence is 17 residues long.